This record concerns one T cell receptor beta chain sequence. The ends lost 0 bases at V and 4 bases at J; junction bases unmatched: 5. The CDR3 runs 15 residues. Germline CDR1 reads SGDLS; CDR2 reads YYNGEE. The data derive from a study of brain T cells in children with intractable seizures. Only in-frame clones appear in the TCRdb table, and some are missing; sequencing was by immunoSEQ multiplex PCR. The sample holds 300,000 to 400,000 clones, nearly 95% seen once. Time point defined: blood from clinic visit 5 months post-surgery; TSC patient then seizure free. This TCR was sampled from a boy under three years old with tuberous sclerosis and intractable seizures. The V and J genes are TRBV9 and TRBJ1-1, with TRBD1 matching over 8 bases. Source: peripheral blood, taken about 5 months after surgery. The CDR3 here is CASSVVGQGATEAFF. The CDR3 nucleotides are TGTGCCAGCAGCGTAGTAGGCCAGGGGGCCACTGAAGCTTTCTTT.